The 22 T cell receptor beta chains below come from one sample, sequenced in a study of monozygotic twins with inflammatory bowel disease. From its re-call of the 5' RACE reads, TCRdb lists each CDR3 protein once, without DNA. Recorded here are just over 300,000 distinct CDR3 sequences; the top ten clones represent over 5.5%. What was sequenced was blood. Every receptor here comes from a human donor with ulcerative colitis or Crohn's disease, or a healthy co-twin of an affected twin (not recorded which).

V usage is TRBV29-1 and J usage is TRBJ2-3; absent DNA, TCRdb's TRBD1 call cannot be checked. Germline values: CDR1 SQVTM, CDR2 ANQGSEA. This CDR3 has 15 amino acids. The CDR3 loop is CSVERRDRERDTQYF.

This chain uses TRBV18 with TRBJ2-3. The CDR3 covers 12 residues. Germline CDR1 and CDR2: KGHSH and LQKENI. This CDR3 reads CASSPTGDTQYF.

This CDR3 reads CASSPTPGETQYF. J is TRBJ2-5 and V is TRBV5-1. Germline V gene sequence: CDR1 SGHRS, CDR2 YFSETQ. The CDR3 contains 13 residues.

V usage is TRBV6-2 or TRBV6-3 and J usage is TRBJ2-2; TCRdb proposes TRBD1, but this gene call is untestable without DNA. In germline, CDR1 is MNHEY, CDR2 SVGEGT. The CDR3 consists of 13 residues. The CDR3 region is CASSTGFYGELFF.

This sequence joins TRBV7-8 and TRBJ1-1. The CDR3 contains 17 residues. Germline V gene data show CDR1 as SGHVS and CDR2 as FQNEAQ. The CDR3 loop reads CASSLKRGTQMNTEAFF.

The rearrangement uses TRBV7-9 and TRBJ1-3; no DNA is available, so the TRBD1 call from TCRdb remains unchecked. CDR3 size: 17 residues. Germline CDR1 SEHNR, CDR2 FQNEAQ (reference sequence). This CDR3 reads CASSLGDPGRSGNTIYF. Full variable domain (rest looked up from reference TRBV7-9 and TRBJ1-3): DTGVSQNPRHKITKRGQNVTFRCDPISEHNRLYWYRQTLGQGPEFLTYFQNEAQLEKSRLLSDRFSAERPKGSFSTLEIQRTEQGDSAMYLCASSLGDPGRSGNTIYFGEGSWLTVV.

The V and J genes are TRBV6-5 and TRBJ2-7; TCRdb reports TRBD2, a call that lacks DNA to check it against. This CDR3 spans 15 amino acids. Germline V gives CDR1 MNHEY, CDR2 SVGAGI. The CDR3 loop reads CASSYTTGRVLGEYF.

The V gene is TRBV20-1, the J gene TRBJ2-7; TCRdb outputs TRBD1, but without DNA this stays unchecked. The germline V gene encodes CDR1 DFQATT and CDR2 SNEGSKA (reference sequence). The CDR3 has 11 amino acids. This CDR3 reads CSAAPLGKQYF.

The rearrangement joins TRBV6-2 or TRBV6-3 to TRBJ2-1; there is no DNA to check the TCRdb D call of TRBD2. CDR1 is MNHEY and CDR2 is SVGEGT in the germline V gene. The CDR3 runs to 15 residues. The CDR3 spells CASSYSSGGALEQFF.

The chain combines TRBV29-1 with TRBJ2-7. The CDR3 loop spans 12 amino acids. Germline CDR1 reads SQVTM; CDR2 reads ANQGSEA. Here the CDR3 reads CSVEVTAQEQYF.

V and J are TRBV4-3 and TRBJ1-5. Germline CDR1 reads LGHNA; CDR2 reads YSLEER. CDR3 length: 14 amino acids. The CDR3 reads CASSRKVSNQPQHF.

The chain recombines TRBV7-2 with TRBJ2-7; TCRdb indicates TRBD1, and absent DNA this call remains unverified. Germline V gene data show CDR1 as SGHTA and CDR2 as FQGNSA. CDR3 size: 15 residues. The CDR3: CASSSSGTGSYEQYF.

The V and J genes are TRBV4-3 and TRBJ2-1; TCRdb returns TRBD2, unconfirmable since there is no DNA. Germline CDR1 LGHNA, CDR2 YSLEER. This CDR3 comprises 15 residues. CDR3 residues: CASSSGTSEYNEQFF.

The CDR3 sequence: CASSLQTGEQFF. The rearrangement uses TRBV12-3 or TRBV12-4 and TRBJ2-1. CDR3 size: 12 residues.

V and J are TRBV11-2 and TRBJ2-6; without DNA, the TCRdb call of TRBD1 cannot be checked. The CDR3 is made up of 18 amino acids. Germline CDR1 is SGHAT and CDR2 is FQNNGV. Here the CDR3 reads CASSLKRTGSSGANVLTF.

The rearrangement uses TRBV5-1 and TRBJ1-1; with no DNA, the TCRdb D assignment of TRBD1 cannot be verified. Germline V lookup: CDR1 SGHRS, CDR2 YFSETQ. The CDR3 loop spans 14 amino acids. The CDR3: CASSWAGGNTEAFF. Full variable domain (outside the CDR3, taken from reference TRBV5-1 and TRBJ1-1): KAGVTQTPRYLIKTRGQQVTLSCSPISGHRSVSWYQQTPGQGLQFLFEYFSETQRNKGNFPGRFSGRQFSNSRSEMNVSTLELGDSALYLCASSWAGGNTEAFFGQGTRLTVV.

J is TRBJ2-5 and V is TRBV4-3; without DNA, the TCRdb call of TRBD1 cannot be checked. CDR1 and CDR2 (germline): LGHNA, YSLEER. The CDR3 loop spans 15 amino acids. The CDR3 loop is CASSQDRGSQETQYF.

The rearrangement uses TRBV20-1 and TRBJ2-6; TCRdb designates TRBD1, a call that cannot be tested without DNA. Germline CDR1 DFQATT, CDR2 SNEGSKA (reference sequence). The CDR3 consists of 18 residues. This CDR3 reads CSARVSGGDGSGANVLTF.

The chain couples TRBV7-9 to TRBJ2-4; the D gene TCRdb calls, TRBD1, cannot be checked with no DNA. Germline V gene sequence: CDR1 SEHNR, CDR2 FQNEAQ (reference sequence). This CDR3 has 16 residues. CDR3 region: CASSFGTGLAKNIQYF.

The CDR3 sequence is CASSRAARIAYEQYF. The rearrangement joins TRBV19 to TRBJ2-7. From germline, CDR1 is LNHDA and CDR2 SQIVND (reference sequence). The CDR3 extends over 15 amino acids.

The genes are TRBV15 and TRBJ2-1; TCRdb lists TRBD1, though no DNA is available to test this call. The germline V gene has CDR1 LNHNV and CDR2 YYDKDF (reference sequence). The CDR3 has 15 residues. The CDR3 loop is CATSRDQRQGMEQFF.

The chain is built from TRBV7-3 and TRBJ2-7; the D call from TCRdb, TRBD1, cannot be confirmed without DNA. Germline V gene data show CDR1 as SGHTA and CDR2 as FQGTGA. This CDR3 region has 17 residues. CDR3 protein: CASSLPFTGQAPHEQYF.